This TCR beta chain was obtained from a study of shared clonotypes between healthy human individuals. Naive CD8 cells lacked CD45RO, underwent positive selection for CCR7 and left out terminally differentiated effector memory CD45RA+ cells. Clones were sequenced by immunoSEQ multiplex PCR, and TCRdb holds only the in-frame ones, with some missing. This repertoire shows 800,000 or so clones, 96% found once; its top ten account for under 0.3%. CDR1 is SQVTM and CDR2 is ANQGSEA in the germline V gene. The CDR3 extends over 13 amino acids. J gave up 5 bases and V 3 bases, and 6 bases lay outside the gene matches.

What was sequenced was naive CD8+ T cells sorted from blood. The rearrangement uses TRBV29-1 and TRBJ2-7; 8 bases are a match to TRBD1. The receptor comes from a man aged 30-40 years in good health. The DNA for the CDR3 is TGCAGCGTTGACGCCGGACAGGGCCACGAGCAGTACTTC. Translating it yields CSVDAGQGHEQYF.